Listed below are T cell receptor beta chains from one sample, sequenced in a study of blood T cells in healthy people across ages. TCRdb re-called the 5' RACE reads through MiXCR, storing one row per CDR3 protein. This sample has 750,000 to 1,000,000 distinct CDR3 sequences, with approximately 32% found just once. These records were also assigned to another study, of T cells of mothers and their children.

The sample was blood. The receptors were gathered from a woman aged 40 to 50 in good health. Both conserved end residues are part of each CDR3. A D gene is named only where the DNA matches it firmly.

-	TRBV5-5	TRBJ2-3	CASSFSQGPDTQYF
-	TRBV28	TRBJ2-1	CASSSPPWDEQFF
-	TRBV27	TRBJ2-7	CASSFGSVYEQYF
-	TRBV12-3/TRBV12-4	TRBJ2-1	CAGRLWAYNEQFF
-	TRBV2	TRBJ1-2	CASLQTAASGYTF
TRBD1	TRBV3-1	TRBJ1-5	CASSQTGQRYQPQHF
TRBD2	TRBV6-2/TRBV6-3	TRBJ2-4	CASSGLAGESEQYF
-	TRBV5-5	TRBJ2-1	CASSMARQIYNEQFF
-	TRBV2	TRBJ1-1	CASSERPRGSTEAFF
TRBD2	TRBV20-1	TRBJ2-5	CSARAPIAGGLQETQYF
TRBD1	TRBV7-2	TRBJ1-2	CASSLADRGAYGYTF
-	TRBV29-1	TRBJ2-2	CSVRPGGELFF
-	TRBV6-6	TRBJ2-7	CASSSKGWGQYF
TRBD2	TRBV20-1	TRBJ2-1	CSAKGLAGHNEQFF
-	TRBV15	TRBJ1-5	CATSGEQGLQPQHF
TRBD2	TRBV5-1	TRBJ2-3	CASSPGLAAGTDTQYF
TRBD1	TRBV5-1	TRBJ2-1	CASSLGQGAYNEQFF
-	TRBV29-1	TRBJ1-2	CSVTDPPDGYTF
TRBD2	TRBV7-8	TRBJ2-7	CASSLAGLVTYEQYF
-	TRBV27	TRBJ2-6	CASSLIPESPGANVLTF
-	TRBV11-2	TRBJ2-7	CASSFGMAPYEQYF
-	TRBV27	TRBJ1-5	CASSLSRQGNQPQHF
-	TRBV20-1	TRBJ1-1	CSARGSLGGRTEAFF
TRBD1	TRBV20-1	TRBJ1-1	CSARAGQGGPLGTEAFF
TRBD1	TRBV9	TRBJ1-2	CASSTQTGNNYGYTF
-	TRBV12-5	TRBJ1-2	CASGFLGINYGYTF
TRBD1	TRBV20-1	TRBJ1-2	CSARGDLSYGYTF
-	TRBV9	TRBJ1-6	CASSVGRHNSPLHF
-	TRBV18	TRBJ2-1	CASSPTGAREQFF
-	TRBV7-2	TRBJ1-1	CASSWIGYTEAFF
-	TRBV30	TRBJ2-1	CAWSVLSSQFF
-	TRBV15	TRBJ2-5	CATSINRGGETQYF
TRBD2	TRBV24-1	TRBJ2-3	CATSDYAGGRTDTQYF
TRBD2	TRBV3-1	TRBJ2-1	CASSRTALAGIAYNEQFF
TRBD2	TRBV7-2	TRBJ2-1	CASSPKLTLASGGTYNEQFF
TRBD1	TRBV14	TRBJ1-2	CAGSRIQGRGYGYTF
TRBD1	TRBV12-3/TRBV12-4	TRBJ2-3	CASSCGQGTDTEYF
TRBD2	TRBV28	TRBJ2-1	CASKGTSGYNEQFF
-	TRBV9	TRBJ2-2	CASSVNVGNTGELFF
TRBD2	TRBV5-1	TRBJ2-3	CASSGGTSENTQYF
TRBD2	TRBV27	TRBJ2-3	CASAPILGTSGTDTQYF
-	TRBV29-1	TRBJ2-3	CSVGQRNTDTQYF
-	TRBV2	TRBJ2-7	CASKSGPYEQYF
TRBD1	TRBV28	TRBJ2-7	CASSLGQEAYEQYF
-	TRBV24-1	TRBJ1-2	CATSDLVDYGYTF
-	TRBV6-5	TRBJ1-4	CASSTAISSTNEKLFF
TRBD1	TRBV28	TRBJ2-7	CASSSEDRGMFEQYF
TRBD1	TRBV12-3/TRBV12-4	TRBJ2-7	CASSTNRGHEQYF
-	TRBV20-1	TRBJ1-5	CSAGRLDQPQHF
-	TRBV20-1	TRBJ2-3	CSARGKRSTDTQYF
-	TRBV30	TRBJ2-5	CAWSVTRETQYF
-	TRBV7-9	TRBJ1-2	CASSLHPQGEGYTF
TRBD1	TRBV20-1	TRBJ1-1	CSARGFGQGWILNTEAFF
-	TRBV20-1	TRBJ2-1	CSARYGLNEQFF